This TCR beta chain was profiled in a study of blood T cell repertoires in COVID-19. The wider study: Researchers got acute and convalescent COVID-19 samples from the United States, Italy and Spain. Sources were T cells, B-cell-depleted T cells, or PBMCs; the material itself was cDNA or gDNA.

This CDR3 has 14 residues. Trimming at V came to 6 bases and at J to 5 bases, leaving 4 bases not matched to a gene. The germline gives CDR1 SGHTA, CDR2 FQGNSA. Per the original data handling: The assay estimated nucleated cells by amplifying reference gene primers. TCRdb's copy holds only in-frame clones and misses some; the assay was immunoSEQ multiplex PCR. The DNA gave D and trimming, while V, J and clone size come from that table. This sample yields tens of thousands of clones, of which 90% are seen a single time; approximately 1.6% belongs to the top ten. The V gene is TRBV7-2, the J gene TRBJ2-1; 10 positions agree with TRBD2. This TCR derives from a man aged 50-59 years with acute or convalescent COVID-19. The sequenced material came from peripheral blood. In DNA form, the CDR3 reads TGTGCCAGCAGGGGGACTAGCGAGCACAATGAGCAGTTCTTC. Protein: CASRGTSEHNEQFF.